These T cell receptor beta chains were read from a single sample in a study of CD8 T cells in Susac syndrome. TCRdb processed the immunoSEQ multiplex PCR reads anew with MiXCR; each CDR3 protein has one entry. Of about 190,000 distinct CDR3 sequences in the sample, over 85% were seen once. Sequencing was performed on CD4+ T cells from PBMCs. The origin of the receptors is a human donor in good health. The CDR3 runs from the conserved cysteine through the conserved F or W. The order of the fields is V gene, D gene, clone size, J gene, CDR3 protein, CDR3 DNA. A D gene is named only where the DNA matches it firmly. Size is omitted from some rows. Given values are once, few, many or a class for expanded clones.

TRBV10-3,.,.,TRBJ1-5,CAISESSQPQHF,TGTGCCATCAGTGAGTCTTCTCAGCCCCAGCATTTT
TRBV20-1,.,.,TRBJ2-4,CSARDVGWRIQYF,TGCAGTGCTAGAGATGTTGGTTGGCGGATTCAGTACTTC
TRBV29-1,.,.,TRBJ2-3,CSVGLGSRTDTQYF,TGCAGCGTTGGATTAGGCAGTCGTACAGATACGCAGTATTTT
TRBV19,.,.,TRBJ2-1,CASSMSTPLADNEQFF,TGTGCCAGTAGTATGTCGACTCCCCTGGCGGACAATGAGCAGTTCTTC
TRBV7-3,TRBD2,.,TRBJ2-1,CASSLRLGGAYNEQFF,TGTGCCAGCAGCTTAAGACTCGGGGGGGCCTACAATGAGCAGTTCTTC
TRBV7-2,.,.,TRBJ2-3,CASSFGGRTDTQYF,TGTGCCAGCAGCTTCGGGGGCCGCACAGATACGCAGTATTTT
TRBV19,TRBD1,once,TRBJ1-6,CASTLTGGANSPLHF,TGTGCCAGTACTCTGACAGGGGGCGCAAATTCACCCCTCCACTTT
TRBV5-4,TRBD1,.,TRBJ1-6,CASSLATGDLSKLDSPLHF,TGTGCCAGCAGCTTGGCAACAGGGGATCTATCGAAGTTGGATTCACCCCTCCACTTT
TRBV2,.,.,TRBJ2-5,CASRAPSVGEETQYF,TGTGCCAGCAGGGCCCCTAGCGTTGGGGAAGAGACCCAGTACTTC
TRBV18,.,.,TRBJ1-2,CASSPRLGGDYGYTF,TGTGCCAGCTCACCACGGCTAGGGGGAGACTATGGCTACACCTTC
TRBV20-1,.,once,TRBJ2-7,CSAGKTGTVEQYF,TGCAGTGCTGGAAAAACCGGGACCGTCGAGCAGTACTTC
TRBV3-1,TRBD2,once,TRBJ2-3,CASSARTSGGLTDTQYF,TGTGCCAGCAGCGCCCGCACTAGCGGGGGACTCACAGATACGCAGTATTTT
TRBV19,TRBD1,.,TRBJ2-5,CASSPGTGIRETQYF,TGTGCCAGTAGTCCCGGGACAGGGATTAGGGAGACCCAGTACTTC
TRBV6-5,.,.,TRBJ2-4,CASSGGLAKNIQYF,TGTGCCAGCAGTGGCGGGTTAGCCAAAAACATTCAGTACTTC
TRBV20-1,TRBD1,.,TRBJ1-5,CSAHSGTGGGNQPQHF,TGCAGTGCCCACTCCGGGACAGGGGGCGGCAATCAGCCCCAGCATTTT